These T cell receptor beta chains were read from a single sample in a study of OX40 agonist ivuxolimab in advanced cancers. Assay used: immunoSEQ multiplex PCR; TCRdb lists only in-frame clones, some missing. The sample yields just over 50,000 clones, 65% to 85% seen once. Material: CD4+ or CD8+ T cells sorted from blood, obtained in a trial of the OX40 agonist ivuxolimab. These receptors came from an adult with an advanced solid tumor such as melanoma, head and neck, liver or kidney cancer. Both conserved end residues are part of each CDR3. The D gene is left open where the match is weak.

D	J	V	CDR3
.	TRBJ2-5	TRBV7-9	CASSLNLETQYF
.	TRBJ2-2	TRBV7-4	CASSLLASTGELFF
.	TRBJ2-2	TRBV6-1	CASSPAGTTTGELFF
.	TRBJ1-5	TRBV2	CASSESRYQPQHF
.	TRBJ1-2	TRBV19	CASSRDGLGGYTF
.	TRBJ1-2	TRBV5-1	CASSRDGDYGYTF
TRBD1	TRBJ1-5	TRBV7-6	CASSLTTGGPQHF
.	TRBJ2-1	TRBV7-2	CASSFRRAFGEQFF
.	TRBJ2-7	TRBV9	CASSVDLGGREQYF
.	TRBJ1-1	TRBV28	CASSLGGELTEAFF
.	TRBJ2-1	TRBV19	CASNRGANSYNEQFF
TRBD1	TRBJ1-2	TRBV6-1	CASSAHIRGRDADTF
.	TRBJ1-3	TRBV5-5	CASSPTQSGSTGNTIYF
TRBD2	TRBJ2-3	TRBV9	CASSVESGGFTDTQYF
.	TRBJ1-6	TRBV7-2	CASSQSHNSPLHF
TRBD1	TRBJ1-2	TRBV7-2	CASSPRTGYGYTF
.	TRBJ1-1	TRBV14	CASSQERRGLNTEAFF
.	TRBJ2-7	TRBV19	CASSISAGATYEQYF
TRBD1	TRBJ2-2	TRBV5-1	CASSLWTGSVGTGELFF
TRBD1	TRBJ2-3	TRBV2	CASRRDRVVDTQYF
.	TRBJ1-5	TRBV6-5	CASSSQGHQPQHF
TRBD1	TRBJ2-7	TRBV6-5	CASSYPGTGGSYEQYF
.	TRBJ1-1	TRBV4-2	CASSQELTEAFF
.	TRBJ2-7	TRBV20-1	CSAEREYEQYF
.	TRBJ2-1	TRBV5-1	CASSLAYPNGYNEQFF
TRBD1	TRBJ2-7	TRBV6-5	CASSDRGLNEQYF
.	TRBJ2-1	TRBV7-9	CASSLPVYNEQFF
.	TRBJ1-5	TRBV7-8	CASSSTGTPSNQPQHF
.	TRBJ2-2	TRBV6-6	CASSGGRKSNTGELFF
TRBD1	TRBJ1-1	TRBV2	CASNPDRGQAFF
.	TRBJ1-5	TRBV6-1	CASSEFRDQPQHF
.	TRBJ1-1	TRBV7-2	CASSFGRVGNTEAFF
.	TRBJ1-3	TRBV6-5	CASSETGSGNTIYF
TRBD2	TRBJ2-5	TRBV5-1	CASKVGLVKETQYF
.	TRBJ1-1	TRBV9	CASSPAGAGRTEAFF
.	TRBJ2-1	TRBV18	CASSTRAGSSYNEQFF
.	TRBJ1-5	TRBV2	CASSLTGLNQPQHF
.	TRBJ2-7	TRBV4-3	CASSQDARVGEQYF
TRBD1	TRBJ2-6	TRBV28	CASSSWDSNVLTF
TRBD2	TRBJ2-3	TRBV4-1	CASSQEGGPSGLTDTQYF
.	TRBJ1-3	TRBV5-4	CASSLSGSGNTIYF
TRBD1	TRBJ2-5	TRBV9	CASSPRQGARAWQETQYF
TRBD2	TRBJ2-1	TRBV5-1	CASSFGDPLAGGVFF
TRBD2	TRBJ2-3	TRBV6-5	CASSQLASGDTQYF
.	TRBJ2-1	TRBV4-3	CASSQRAQGGVKGEQFF
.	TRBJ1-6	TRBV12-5	CASGLDGPGNSPLHF
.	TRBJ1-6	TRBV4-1	CASSQDYNSPLHF
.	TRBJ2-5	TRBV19	CASRGRDTPGQETQYF
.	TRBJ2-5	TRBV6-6	CASRLGGPEETQYF
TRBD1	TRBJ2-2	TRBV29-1	CSHPTQDREHRGAVF